Below are 14 T cell receptor beta chains sequenced from a single sample in a study of blood T cells in healthy people across ages. A sample-barcoded 5' primer and a J-beta primer mix were used in a second PCR of about 7 to 12 cycles. In TCRdb, the 5' RACE reads were re-called with MiXCR into one record per CDR3 protein. The repertoire holds some 710,000 distinct CDR3 sequences, with 35% to 50% as singletons. The specimen sequenced was blood. Source of these receptors: a man at least 80 years old in good health.

This chain joins TRBV25-1 and TRBJ1-4; D is possibly TRBD1 (5 bases). The CDR3 is made up of 15 amino acids. Between the trimmed V and J ends, which lost 1 base and 1 base, there was a span of 7 bases. Germline CDR1 and CDR2: MGHDK and SYGVNS. The DNA of the CDR3 is TGTGCCAGCAGTGAATGGCAGGGAACTAATGAAAAACTGTTTTTT. This encodes CASSEWQGTNEKLFF. The full variable domain, rest sourced from reference TRBV25-1 and TRBJ1-4, is EADIYQTPRYLVIGTGKKITLECSQTMGHDKMYWYQQDPGMELHLIHYSYGVNSTEKGDLSSESTVSRIRTEHFPLTLESARPSHTSQYLCASSEWQGTNEKLFFGSGTQLSVL.

On this clonotype: Relative to the germline gene, one junction end is altered; a read error may explain this. The chain links TRBV3-1 to TRBJ2-5, with D unclear. The CDR3 runs 16 residues. Looked up from germline, CDR1 is LGHDT and CDR2 is YNNKEL (reference sequence). CDR3 protein: CASRQDCGVISKTQYF. The CDR3 region has the DNA TGTGCCAGCAGACAAGATTGTGGGGTGATTAGCAAGACCCAGTACTTC.

With respect to this clonotype: A much larger clone lies a single base off, so this may be a read error. The gene calls are TRBV2 and TRBJ2-7, with 8 positions matching TRBD1. Germline loops: CDR1 SNHLY, CDR2 FYNNEI. This CDR3 is 12 amino acids long. The CDR3 here is CVSKTGGYEQYF. CDR3 DNA sequence: TGTGTCAGCAAAACAGGGGGCTACGAGCAGTACTTC.

This clonotype was seen only once. This rearrangement joins TRBV7-9 to TRBJ1-6; unclear D gene. V lost 4 bases and J 10 bases, leaving 5 bases between the germline ends. CDR3 length: 11 amino acids. The germline gives CDR1 SEHNR, CDR2 FQNEAQ (reference sequence). The CDR3 coding sequence is TGTGCCAGCAGCTCAAGATCACCCCTCCACTTT. It yields the protein CASSSRSPLHF.

The chain has TRBV7-2 and TRBJ2-7; TRBD1 is a possible D gene (7 bases). CDR3 length: 15 amino acids. The V end was cut by 5 bases, the J end by 7 bases, with 21 bases between. CDR1 SGHTA and CDR2 FQGNSA come from the germline V gene. CDR3 bases: TGTGCCAGCAGCGCTCAGGGGGGACGTTTGAATGAGCAGTACTTC. This encodes CASSAQGGRLNEQYF.

The genes are TRBV5-1 and TRBJ2-7; 8 bases line up with TRBD2. V shed 4 bases and J 6 bases; nucleotides not matched to a gene: 9. Germline CDR1 is SGHRS and CDR2 is YFSETQ. The CDR3 length is 14 residues. CDR3 nucleotides: TGCGCCAGCAGCCCAGGACTAGCTAGGAGCGAGCAGTACTTC. Its protein product is CASSPGLARSEQYF.

On this clonotype: A junction boundary mismatches the germline segment, possibly from a read error. The chain recombines TRBV9 with TRBJ2-7, with a tentative D call TRBD2 (6 bases). Germline CDR1 and CDR2: SGDLS and YYNGEE. This CDR3 comprises 14 residues. The DNA for the CDR3 is TGTGCCAACAGCGGGCAGGATAGCTCCTACGAGCAGTACTTC. Amino acids: CANSGQDSSYEQYF.

The chain couples TRBV4-2 to TRBJ2-7; 8 bases line up with TRBD2. V shed 1 base, J shed 3 bases, and the junction held 8 bases outside the gene matches. The CDR3 has 16 amino acids. Germline values: CDR1 LGHNA, CDR2 YNFKEQ. CDR3 loop: CASSQAGDSGNYEQYF. In DNA form, the CDR3 reads TGTGCCAGCAGCCAAGCTGGGGATAGCGGGAACTACGAGCAGTACTTC.

This clonotype was detected only a few times. This chain uses TRBV4-3 with TRBJ1-1; D uncertain. The CDR3 has 14 amino acids. Trimming stripped 0 bases from V and 6 bases from J, with 11 bases between. Germline lookup yields CDR1 LGHNA and CDR2 YSLEER. Written as DNA, the CDR3 is TGCGCCAGCAGCCAAGATATCGGGTTCGCTGAAGCTTTCTTT. This sequence encodes CASSQDIGFAEAFF.

To note about this clonotype: This may stem from a read error, because a much larger clone lies one nucleotide away. The chain links TRBV12-3 or TRBV12-4 to TRBJ2-7; a possible D gene is TRBD1 (6 bases). CDR3 length: 12 amino acids. Trimming removed 8 bases at V and 5 bases at J, with 13 bases between. CDR3 loop: CASENRAHEQYF. The CDR3 region has the DNA TGTGCCAGCGAGAACAGGGCCCACGAGCAGTACTTC.

In its sample, this clonotype was seen a few times. The CDR3 region has the DNA TGCGCCAGCAGCTTGCTACAGGGTTCCGGGGAGCTGTTTTTT. This encodes CASSLLQGSGELFF. V is TRBV5-1 and J is TRBJ2-2; TRBD1 is a possible D gene (6 bases). The CDR3 extends over 14 amino acids. Germline values: CDR1 SGHRS, CDR2 YFSETQ. With 1 base removed from V and 6 bases from J, the gap between germline ends came to 10 bases.

This chain uses TRBV25-1 with TRBJ2-1; TRBD2 might be the D (6 bases). CDR3 length: 16 amino acids. The V gene's germline CDR1 is MGHDK and CDR2 SYGVNS. Trimming took off 1 base at V and 0 bases at J, with 10 bases between the two ends. This CDR3 is CASSEWGAGSYNEQFF. CDR3 nucleotides: TGTGCCAGCAGTGAATGGGGAGCGGGCTCCTACAATGAGCAGTTCTTC.

This rearrangement joins TRBV4-2 to TRBJ1-2; 9 bases are shared with TRBD1. Germline CDR1 LGHNA, CDR2 YNFKEQ. V dropped 5 bases and J dropped 7; count of bases not matched to a gene: 5. The CDR3 spans 13 residues. The CDR3 sequence: CASSSDRGPGYTF. The CDR3 DNA reads TGTGCCAGCAGCTCGGACAGGGGTCCTGGCTACACCTTC.

The chain uses TRBV4-1 and TRBJ1-5; D is unresolved. The CDR3 extends over 15 amino acids. Germline lookup yields CDR1 MGHRA and CDR2 YSYEKL. V dropped 1 base and J dropped 7 bases, with 14 bases sitting between them. CDR3 nucleotides: TGCGCCAGCAGCCAAGTAGTCGATGGGTACCAGCCCCAGCATTTT. It encodes CASSQVVDGYQPQHF.